This entry describes one TCR beta chain. What it binds is unknown. This entry belongs to a study of response to subunit inactivated influenza vaccine. General study results and limits: The authors offered the suggestion that each seasonal influenza vaccination recruits few new T cells.

This CDR3 region has 14 residues. Germline CDR1 reads MDHEN; CDR2 reads SYDVKM. V shed 4 bases and J shed 4 bases, with 13 bases lying between them. TCRdb used MiXCR to reprocess the RT-PCR reads, holding one entry per CDR3 protein. The sample lists around 480,000 distinct CDR3 sequences, approximately 10% occurring once. The genes are TRBV28 and TRBJ1-2, with TRBD1 as a possible D gene (6 bases). Sequencing used PBMCs from blood, obtained 40 to 50 days after vaccination. This receptor was identified in a man between 45 and 60 years old who received an inactivated influenza vaccine. The CDR3 here is CASSWGGHPYGYTF. The DNA for the CDR3 is TGTGCCAGCAGTTGGGGGGGACACCCCTATGGCTACACCTTC.